This note documents a single T cell receptor beta chain sequence. V was shortened by 6 bases and J by 6 bases, with 21 bases between the two germline ends. Germline V gene sequence: CDR1 LNHDA, CDR2 SQIVND (reference sequence). The CDR3 loop spans 16 amino acids. This sample was included in a study of shared clonotypes between healthy human individuals. Clones were read by immunoSEQ multiplex PCR, and TCRdb kept only the in-frame ones, dropping some. The sample has millions of clones, 90% to 95% seen once. All donors qualified as healthy HIV-negative adults and had experienced no recent acute infections or vaccinations.

The sequence derives from a man aged 18 to 30 in good health. The chain combines TRBV19 with TRBJ2-1, with D perhaps matching TRBD2 (7 bases). Specimen: naive CD4+ T cells sorted from blood. This sample's subset: CD45RA+ positively selected. CDR3 sequence: CASRRAGAQGINEQFF. The CDR3 nucleotides read TGTGCCAGTAGGCGGGCGGGGGCACAGGGTATCAATGAGCAGTTCTTC.